This T cell receptor beta chain was retrieved from a study of shared clonotypes between healthy human individuals. Turning to this clone: Its antigen is unidentified.

Findings and limits, study-wide: Naive subsets typically showed greater estimated richness than memory subsets. Sampling covered nothing but blood. Tissue TCR repertoires likely differ from those found in blood.

Method: immunoSEQ multiplex PCR; TCRdb's copy keeps in-frame clones and lacks some. The table records about 1.1 million clones, 77% of them present only once. V dropped 4 bases and J dropped 0 bases, with 16 bases sitting between them. The CDR3 extends over 17 amino acids. CDR1 is MDHEN and CDR2 is SYDVKM in the germline V gene. The material sequenced was memory CD4+ T cells from PBMCs. The sample's subset: CD45RA-negative fraction. The chain recombines TRBV28 with TRBJ1-5; D ambiguous. The clonotype was recovered from a man between 18 and 35 years old in good health. Some clones in this sample may be carry-over from other donors' samples. CDR3 sequence: CASSSTPRRHSNQPQHF. CDR3 coding DNA: TGTGCCAGCAGTTCGACCCCCCGGCGTCATAGCAATCAGCCCCAGCATTTT.